This T cell receptor beta chain was observed in a study of cytomegalovirus exposure and HLA in healthy donors. Trimming took 0 bases from V and 5 from J; bases not matched to a gene: 8. Germline values: CDR1 KGHSH, CDR2 LQKENI. The CDR3 covers 16 residues. In the case of this clone: The antigen is undetermined.

Use of 60 Vbeta and 13 Jbeta primers characterized the PCR. Method: immunoSEQ multiplex PCR; TCRdb's copy keeps in-frame clones and lacks some. The table has some 200,000 clones, approximately 84% seen once; the top ten hold about 2.4%. Study findings and constraints: The authors listed 180 or so TCR beta chains as cytomegalovirus-associated. Association of 15,000 to 20,000 TCR beta sequences with HLA alleles was found at 0.05 false discovery rate in a later analysis.

The sequenced material came from PBMCs. This chain links TRBV18 with TRBJ2-7; 9 positions match TRBD1. The TCR comes from a woman aged 45-60 years in good health and CMV-seropositive. The CDR3 DNA follows: TGTGCCAGCTCACCACCGTTGGGACAGGGTAAGAACGAGCAGTACTTC. Translating gives CASSPPLGQGKNEQYF.